The TCR beta chain described here comes from a study of blood T cell repertoires in COVID-19. Sequencing was performed with immunoSEQ multiplex PCR; in TCRdb, only in-frame clones are kept and a portion is missing. The data hold fewer than 200,000 clones, with around 92% observed a single time. The J segment lost 4 bases and the V segment lost 4 bases, leaving 9 bases of the junction unmatched. The V gene's germline CDR1 is SGHAT and CDR2 FQNNGV. CDR3 length equals 15 residues. The V and J genes are TRBV11-2 and TRBJ2-5; TRBD2 matches 7 bases. This clonotype was obtained from a man aged 25-45 years with COVID-19, enrolled during active disease. The specimen sequenced was peripheral blood. CDR3 sequence: CASSSTSSWGETQYF. CDR3 in DNA: TGTGCCAGCAGCTCGACTAGCAGCTGGGGAGAGACCCAGTACTTC.